This is a list of T cell receptor beta chains from one sample in a study of shared clonotypes between healthy human individuals. Repertoires were generated with immunoSEQ multiplex PCR, while TCRdb's copy carries only in-frame clones and drops some. The data show about 2.1 million clones, just over 90% seen once. Sequenced: naive CD8+ T cells from PBMCs. Receptors were obtained from a man aged 18-30 years in good health. Some clones in this sample may be carry-over from other donors' samples. The CDR3 runs from the conserved cysteine through the conserved F or W. Each record gives: D gene, V gene, clone size, J gene, CDR3 protein, CDR3 DNA. A D gene is named only where the DNA matches it firmly. Clone size is stated in some rows and not others, as once, few, many or a class when expanded.

.	TRBV9	.	TRBJ2-3	CASSGPPDTQYF	TGTGCCAGCAGCGGCCCCCCAGATACGCAGTATTTT
.	TRBV6-5	.	TRBJ2-3	CASSYAEGGPDTQYF	TGTGCCAGCAGTTACGCCGAGGGTGGTCCAGATACGCAGTATTTT
TRBD1	TRBV7-9	.	TRBJ1-4	CASSLGDRGLRVEEKLFF	TGTGCCAGCAGCTTAGGGGACAGGGGGCTTCGAGTAGAGGAAAAACTGTTTTTT
.	TRBV13	.	TRBJ1-4	CASSLGQGPTNEKLFF	TGTGCCAGCAGCTTAGGTCAGGGGCCAACTAATGAAAAACTGTTTTTT
TRBD2	TRBV7-2	.	TRBJ2-5	CASSLVGKRGHQETQYF	TGTGCCAGCAGCTTAGTGGGGAAGCGGGGGCACCAAGAGACCCAGTACTTC
.	TRBV29-1	.	TRBJ1-1	CSAAGMNTEAFF	TGCAGCGCCGCGGGCATGAACACTGAAGCTTTCTTT
.	TRBV29-1	once	TRBJ2-3	CSVQTMLDCRF	TGCAGCGTTCAGACCATGCTGGACTGCCGTTTT
.	TRBV6-5	.	TRBJ1-1	CASSYSVDTEAFF	TGTGCCAGCAGTTACTCCGTCGACACTGAAGCTTTCTTT
.	TRBV7-9	.	TRBJ2-7	CASSHGQGRIGIYEQYF	TGTGCCAGCAGTCATGGGCAGGGGAGAATTGGGATCTACGAGCAGTACTTC
.	TRBV6-5	.	TRBJ1-2	CASSYYGTTFYGYTF	TGTGCCAGCAGTTACTATGGGACAACCTTCTATGGCTACACCTTC
.	TRBV13	.	TRBJ2-5	CASSLGREAQYF	TGTGCCAGCAGCTTAGGCAGGGAGGCCCAGTACTTC
.	TRBV6-1	.	TRBJ1-3	CASSVWGTAGNTIYF	TGTGCCAGCAGTGTTTGGGGGACGGCTGGAAACACCATATATTTT